Given below is one T cell receptor beta chain in context. This sample was included in a study of control samples from healthy donors and cancer patients. Profiling relied on immunoSEQ multiplex PCR, and the TCRdb table lists in-frame clones only, not all of them. The table includes 120,000 to 150,000 clones, around 94% detected once. The junction had 11 bases not matched to a gene; V was cut back by 2 bases and J by 5 bases. Per the germline V gene, CDR1 is SEHNR and CDR2 is FQNEAQ (reference sequence). The CDR3 length is 16 residues. Sequences were obtained from blood. The chain recombines TRBV7-9 with TRBJ1-1; TRBD1 agrees at 7 bases. The source of this sequence is a middle-aged man in good health. DNA of the CDR3: TGTGCCAGCAGCTTAACTGGGGAGGGGGCAGGGACTGAAGCTTTCTTT. It encodes CASSLTGEGAGTEAFF.